The 26 T cell receptor beta chains given below trace back to one sample, sequenced in a study of cytomegalovirus exposure and HLA in healthy donors (dated by TCRdb to between 2016 and 2019). The library was prepared using the immunoSEQ multiplex PCR assay. The multiplex PCR relied on a mix of 60 forward primers for TCR Vbeta segments and 13 reverse primers for TCR Jbeta segments. TCRdb took this table from immuneACCESS and kept in-frame rearrangements with V and J called. Such tables lack part of the clones; where checked against another copy, unresolved V genes explain under half of the gap, and the rest is unexplained. Across this sample there are about 140,000 clones, with roughly four fifths seen only once. The ten most abundant clones make up 1.3% of the sample. The sequenced sample consisted of PBMCs. The source of these receptors is a woman aged 40 to 49 in good health and CMV-seronegative.

This sequence joins TRBV11-2 and TRBJ1-5, with 9 bases matching TRBD1. This CDR3 spans 15 amino acids. Germline trimming cut 5 bases from V and 6 bases from J; bases unmatched to any gene: 8. Germline CDR1 and CDR2: SGHAT and FQNNGV. The CDR3 coding sequence is TGTGCCAGCAGCAGGACAGGGGCGGCGGGTCAGCCCCAGCATTTT. Its translation is CASSRTGAAGQPQHF.

The chain recombines TRBV6-5 with TRBJ1-5; 9 bases are a match to TRBD1. Trimming cost V 5 bases and J 7 bases; bases outside gene matches: 6. The germline CDR1 and CDR2 sequences are MNHEY and SVGAGI. The CDR3 spans 14 residues. This CDR3 is CASSGTGYGQPQHF. CDR3 nucleotide sequence: TGTGCCAGCAGTGGGACAGGGTACGGACAGCCCCAGCATTTT.

This clone has only one observation. This rearrangement joins TRBV25-1 to TRBJ1-1; maybe TRBD1 (5 bases). The V and J ends lost 5 bases and 7 bases respectively, with 14 bases between them. CDR3 length equals 13 residues. CDR1 and CDR2 from the germline V gene are MGHDK and SYGVNS. The CDR3 DNA follows: TGTGCCAGCAGTAATGCAGGGCCGAGTGAAGCTTTCTTT. This gives the protein CASSNAGPSEAFF.

The chain links TRBV9 to TRBJ2-1; 11 bases are a match to TRBD2. Germline V gene lookup returns CDR1 SGDLS and CDR2 YYNGEE. The J segment lost 6 bases and the V segment lost 4 bases, leaving 9 bases of the junction unmatched. The CDR3 covers 16 residues. In DNA, the CDR3 is TGTGCCAGCAGCCCCCCTTTTAGCGGGGGGGCCAATGAGCAGTTCTTC. As protein: CASSPPFSGGANEQFF.

This rearrangement joins TRBV5-1 to TRBJ1-2; TRBD1 might be the D (5 bases). The germline V gene encodes CDR1 SGHRS and CDR2 YFSETQ. Trimming took 0 bases from V and 6 from J, leaving 9 bases between them. This CDR3 comprises 13 residues. CDR3 nucleotide sequence: TGCGCCAGCAGCTTGGGTGACAGCAATGGCTACACCTTC. Its translation is CASSLGDSNGYTF.

This rearrangement joins TRBV19 to TRBJ2-5; 10 bases agree with TRBD1. Trimming took 3 bases from V and 3 from J; bases not matched to a gene: 7. Germline V gene sequence: CDR1 LNHDA, CDR2 SQIVND (reference sequence). The CDR3 covers 16 residues. The CDR3 region is CASSINAGTGEETQYF. The CDR3, as DNA: TGTGCCAGTAGTATCAACGCCGGGACAGGGGAAGAGACCCAGTACTTC. The full variable domain, completed using reference TRBV19 and TRBJ2-5, is DGGITQSPKYLFRKEGQNVTLSCEQNLNHDAMYWYRQDPGQGLRLIYYSQIVNDFQKGDIAEGYSVSREKKESFPLTVTSAQKNPTAFYLCASSINAGTGEETQYFGPGTRLLVL.

The V and J genes are TRBV5-1 and TRBJ1-2; 9 nucleotides match TRBD1. V lost 3 bases to trimming and J lost 2 bases; unmatched junction nucleotides: 17. This CDR3 has 19 amino acids. Germline V lookup: CDR1 SGHRS, CDR2 YFSETQ. CDR3 coding DNA: TGCGCCAGCAGCTCTGCCCGTGGACAGGGGTCCTCAGGGAACTATGGCTACACCTTC. Protein sequence: CASSSARGQGSSGNYGYTF. Full variable domain (missing parts from reference TRBV5-1 and TRBJ1-2): KAGVTQTPRYLIKTRGQQVTLSCSPISGHRSVSWYQQTPGQGLQFLFEYFSETQRNKGNFPGRFSGRQFSNSRSEMNVSTLELGDSALYLCASSSARGQGSSGNYGYTFGSGTRLTVV.

The CDR3 region is CASTRDRAVSYEQYV. The CDR3 bases are TGTGCCAGCACCCGGGACAGGGCTGTTTCCTACGAGCAGTACGTC. The gene calls are TRBV2 and TRBJ2-7; TRBD1 matches 9 bases. CDR1 and CDR2 (germline): SNHLY, FYNNEI. The CDR3 sequence is 15 residues long. The trim removed 7 bases at V and 1 base at J, leaving 8 bases unmatched.

The chain links TRBV6-1 to TRBJ2-3, with 11 bases that match TRBD2. This CDR3 has 17 residues. J gave up 2 bases and V 1 base, and 5 bases lay outside the gene matches. Germline CDR1 MNHNS, CDR2 SASEGT. The CDR3 nucleotides are TGTGCCAGCAGTGAAGAACTAGCGGGGGTCTTCACAGATACGCAGTATTTT. Protein product: CASSEELAGVFTDTQYF.

The rearrangement uses TRBV5-1 and TRBJ1-1; D not resolved. V gave up 6 bases and J gave up 4 bases, with 19 bases separating them. Germline V gene sequence: CDR1 SGHRS, CDR2 YFSETQ. The length of the CDR3 is 15 residues. CDR3 sequence: CASNPSGSDPTEAFF. The CDR3 nucleotides are TGCGCCAGCAATCCTTCAGGTTCCGATCCCACTGAAGCTTTCTTT.

This clone was counted a few times. The chain combines TRBV4-1 with TRBJ1-6, with D possibly being TRBD1 (5 bases). This CDR3 spans 13 amino acids. Germline values: CDR1 MGHRA, CDR2 YSYEKL. Trimming left V 4 bases short and J 14 bases short, with 15 bases between. CDR3 nucleotide sequence: TGCGCCAGCAGCCTTCTGTCGGGGGGAGCCCTCCACTTT. Translating it yields CASSLLSGGALHF.

The chain joins TRBV5-1 to TRBJ2-5, with 9 bases aligning to TRBD1. This CDR3 contains 16 residues. V was clipped by 2 bases and J by 5 bases; unmatched bases: 10. The V gene's germline CDR1 is SGHRS and CDR2 YFSETQ. The CDR3 DNA reads as TGCGCCAGCAGCTTCCAACCGGGACAGGGTAGGGAGACCCAGTACTTC. Its translation is CASSFQPGQGRETQYF.

This chain links TRBV6-4 with TRBJ1-6; the D is unclear. Trimming stripped 4 bases from V and 8 bases from J, with 15 bases between. The CDR3 runs to 15 residues. CDR1 is MRHNA, CDR2 SNTAGT, per germline. The CDR3 here is CASSVSAVLDSPLHF. CDR3 coding DNA: TGTGCCAGCAGTGTGTCGGCGGTATTGGATTCACCCCTCCACTTT.

The gene calls are TRBV19 and TRBJ1-6, with 7 bases lining up with TRBD1. The CDR3 contains 16 residues. The germline CDR1 and CDR2 sequences are LNHDA and SQIVND (reference sequence). V gave up 4 bases and J gave up 15 bases; unmatched junction bases: 18. The CDR3 loop reads CASSTLREGGNYLLHF. In DNA, the CDR3 is TGTGCCAGTAGTACACTTCGGGAAGGGGGCAATTATCTCCTCCACTTT. Drawing the rest from reference TRBV19 and TRBJ1-6, the complete variable domain is DGGITQSPKYLFRKEGQNVTLSCEQNLNHDAMYWYRQDPGQGLRLIYYSQIVNDFQKGDIAEGYSVSREKKESFPLTVTSAQKNPTAFYLCASSTLREGGNYLLHFGNGTRLTVT.

This clone was observed a handful of times. The J gene is TRBJ1-1, the V gene TRBV7-9; D is uncertain. Germline CDR1 is SEHNR and CDR2 is FQNEAQ (reference sequence). V was clipped by 0 bases and J by 4 bases, with 9 bases between them. The CDR3 extends over 14 amino acids. The CDR3 spells CASSLAEGSTEAFF. The CDR3 bases are TGTGCCAGCAGCTTAGCCGAGGGAAGCACTGAAGCTTTCTTT.

This chain joins TRBV14 and TRBJ2-6, with D possibly TRBD1 on 5 matching bases. This CDR3 region has 21 residues. V lost 4 bases and J lost 0, with 25 bases in between. Looked up from germline, CDR1 is SGHDN and CDR2 is FVKESK. The CDR3 DNA is TGTGCCAGCAGCCCCACGGTCATAAACCTGGGGCCAGGCTCTGGGGCCAACGTCCTGACTTTC. Translating gives CASSPTVINLGPGSGANVLTF.

This clone has a handful of counts. V usage is TRBV2 and J usage is TRBJ2-1, with TRBD2 matching over 8 bases. The germline V gene has CDR1 SNHLY and CDR2 FYNNEI. The CDR3 is 14 amino acids. V dropped 7 bases and J dropped 8; count of bases not matched to a gene: 10. CDR3 protein: CASIIRGGYHEQFF. The CDR3 DNA reads as TGTGCCAGCATAATCCGCGGGGGGTACCATGAGCAGTTCTTC.

V gene TRBV9 combines with J gene TRBJ2-1, with 12 bases fitting TRBD2. The germline V gene encodes CDR1 SGDLS and CDR2 YYNGEE. V shed 3 bases and J 6 bases; nucleotides not matched to a gene: 4. CDR3 size: 15 residues. CDR3 nucleotides: TGTGCCAGCAGCGAGGGACTAGCGGGTGTCAATGAGCAGTTCTTC. This gives the protein CASSEGLAGVNEQFF.

The V call is TRBV6-6, the J call TRBJ2-5; TRBD1 aligns across 11 bases. The DNA end is a closer match to TRBJ2-7, so the J assignment may be wrong. This CDR3 has 14 residues. Germline CDR1 reads MNHNY; CDR2 reads SVGAGI (reference sequence). CDR3 DNA: TGTGCCAGCAGTCCCGGACAGGGGGCTTACGAGCAGTACTTC. Residues: CASSPGQGAYEQYF.

The chain joins TRBV5-8 to TRBJ2-7, with TRBD1 identical over 12 bases. The V gene end was trimmed by 0 bases and the J gene end by 6 bases; junction bases not matched to a gene: 4. The CDR3 extends over 15 amino acids. Looked up from germline, CDR1 is SGHTS and CDR2 is YDEGEE. In DNA form, the CDR3 reads TGTGCCAGCAGCTTGGCCGGGACAGGGGGCGGCGAGCAGTACGTC. Translating it yields CASSLAGTGGGEQYV.

V is TRBV6-5 and J is TRBJ2-7; TRBD2 agrees at 9 bases. Germline trimming cut 2 bases from V and 3 bases from J; bases unmatched to any gene: 5. The length of the CDR3 is 15 residues. Germline CDR1 MNHEY, CDR2 SVGAGI. The CDR3 nucleotides are TGTGCCAGCAGTTACGGCGGGGGGGGTATCTACGAGCAGTACTTC. As protein: CASSYGGGGIYEQYF.

This clone was recorded only once. The genes are TRBV6-4 and TRBJ2-2, with TRBD2 matching over 10 bases. This CDR3 has 14 residues. CDR1 and CDR2 from the germline V gene are MRHNA and SNTAGT. V was pared by 3 bases and J by 6 bases, with 1 base of the junction left unmatched. DNA of the CDR3: TGTGCCAGCAGTGAACTAGCGGGGTCCGGGGAGCTGTTTTTT. Protein: CASSELAGSGELFF.

Only one count was recorded for this clone. The chain combines TRBV6-1 with TRBJ2-7, with D possibly being TRBD2 (5 bases). Per the germline V gene, CDR1 is MNHNS and CDR2 is SASEGT. The CDR3 is 13 amino acids. V lost 7 bases to trimming and J lost 5 bases, with 15 bases between them. CDR3 sequence (DNA): TGTGCCAGCATTGGGTGGACTCAGCACGAGCAGTACTTC. It encodes CASIGWTQHEQYF.

This rearrangement joins TRBV5-4 to TRBJ2-3; TRBD1 might be the D (6 bases). The CDR3 is 16 amino acids. The V end lost 4 bases, the J end lost 0 bases, and 15 bases lay between the germline ends. Germline lookup yields CDR1 SGHNT and CDR2 YYREEE (reference sequence). CDR3 DNA sequence: TGTGCCAGCAGCCTCGGGACATTTTGGAGCACAGATACGCAGTATTTT. Protein sequence: CASSLGTFWSTDTQYF.

The chain joins TRBV7-9 to TRBJ2-1; no definite D call. This CDR3 region has 14 residues. From germline, CDR1 is SEHNR and CDR2 FQNEAQ (reference sequence). Trimming pared 1 base from V and 5 bases from J, leaving 9 bases between. CDR3 nucleotide sequence: TGTGCCAGCAGCTTAGGGCAGGCGAACAATGAGCAGTTCTTC. Its translation: CASSLGQANNEQFF. Supplemented by reference TRBV7-9 and TRBJ2-1, the full variable domain reads DTGVSQNPRHKITKRGQNVTFRCDPISEHNRLYWYRQTLGQGPEFLTYFQNEAQLEKSRLLSDRFSAERPKGSFSTLEIQRTEQGDSAMYLCASSLGQANNEQFFGPGTRLTVL.

The rearrangement uses TRBV2 and TRBJ2-3; possible D gene TRBD2, 6 bases. The CDR3 is made up of 16 amino acids. V lost 3 bases to trimming and J lost 3 bases, with 16 bases between them. From germline, CDR1 is SNHLY and CDR2 FYNNEI. Written as DNA, the CDR3 is TGTGCCAGCAGTGATAACCGCATGGGGGGTACAGATACGCAGTATTTT. Amino acids: CASSDNRMGGTDTQYF.